The T cell receptor beta chain under discussion was sequenced for a study of CD8+ T cells in alopecia areata. Across the study: Tofacitinib was given for 6 to 18 months, then stopped for 6 months. Treated patients received severity scores based on the percentage of scalp area affected.

After isolation, RNA underwent reverse transcription to generate cDNA as the sequencing template. The method was immunoSEQ multiplex PCR; TCRdb's version includes in-frame clones alone and lacks a portion of them. The sample records about 140,000 clones, roughly nine tenths being singletons. With regard to this clone: The target antigen is unknown.

Documented treatment: oral pan-JAK inhibitor, 5-10 mg twice daily. The CDR3 is made up of 13 amino acids. From germline, CDR1 is SQVTM and CDR2 ANQGSEA. The germline V and J ends were trimmed by 2 bases and 0 bases, with 4 bases remaining between them. Study findings and constraints: Compared with mice, patients displayed less clear TCR sharing, possibly for HLA-related reasons. Both scalp clonality and the expanded CD8+ clones among the top 100 showed a significant decrease with tofacitinib.

The sequence derives from a human donor with alopecia areata. The chain combines TRBV29-1 with TRBJ2-2; D remains unclear. The sequenced sample was CD8+ T cells sorted from blood, obtained at week 4, from a patient treated with tofacitinib. CDR3 protein: CSVEHTNTGELFF. The CDR3 DNA follows: TGCAGCGTTGAACACACGAACACCGGGGAGCTGTTTTTT.